The TCR beta chain under discussion was sequenced for a study of shared clonotypes between healthy human individuals (dated by TCRdb to the early 2020s). Study-level background: The cohort comprised a couple of women and three men aged 18 to 49 years. Leukapheresis yielded between about 0.85 and 10 billion PBMCs per donor. Different laboratories and diverse techniques were used to prepare libraries and sequence TCR repertoires, to increase sequencing depth and limit assay-specific biases. The study deeply sequenced blood TCR repertoires of five healthy adults to estimate repertoire size and the extent of clonotype sharing between individuals. For each donor, CD4 naive and CD4 memory were each given three plates, CD8 naive was given two plates, and CD8 memory was given one plate.

The germline V gene sets CDR1 to KGHSH and CDR2 to LQKENI. V and J are trimmed by 0 bases and 5 bases, and the gene matches miss 6 bases of the junction. There are 17 amino acids in the CDR3, from cysteine to phenylalanine inclusive. Only the CDR3 DNA is retained, 51 bases long and in frame from the first base. Using the deep immunoSEQ assay, multiplex PCR amplified TCR CDR3 regions from genomic DNA. Extracted genomic DNA from each cell subset was spread evenly across all wells of several immunoSEQ 96-well plates, with each plate serving as a replicate. For sorted subsets, about 200 ng genomic DNA, equal to 25,000 to 35,000 T cell genomes, was loaded into each replicate PCR. Purified libraries were quantified with a Qubit 3.0 fluorometer, sized on a Bioanalyzer 2100, and re-quantified with the KAPA Library Quantification kit. Every immunoSEQ 96-well plate was sequenced on a dedicated single-read 150-cycle Illumina NextSeq 550 flow cell. In the authors' own workflow: Because only junctional sequences without quality scores were contained in the immunoSEQ output, filtering matching that applied to full-length reads could not be performed. To assign V/J genes and CDR3, sequences were annotated against IMGT germline references using PyIR, a Python wrapper for IgBLAST v1.9. Any read was removed if the V/J assignment was weak (E-value above 1e-6), the CDR3 was missing, or the read contained stop codons, out-of-frame junctions, or ambiguous translated residues. V3J clonotypes were defined as sequences sharing an identical inferred V gene, J gene, and CDR3 amino acid sequence. Percentage overlap between repertoires was calculated by dividing the number of shared unique clonotypes by the size of the smaller repertoire. RTK rarefaction, the Chao1 estimator, and Recon v2.1 estimates of unobserved clonotypes were used to assess repertoire richness. Generation probabilities for all TCRbeta clonotypes obtained by the gDNA method from a handful of donors were computed using OLGA. Drawn from immuneACCESS, this table holds only the in-frame rearrangements with V and J called that TCRdb kept. Clones are partly lost; checked studies trace under half to an unresolved V gene and leave the rest unexplained. The V and J calls and clone size were taken over from that table, and D and trimming were inferred from the DNA. For this sample the table gives 2 million to 2.5 million clones, of which just over 90% were detected only once. Of the sample, more than 1.5% falls within the top ten clones.

Overall study outcomes, separate from this receptor: Because the study included a small number of donors, the genetic and exposure-history diversity represented was limited. Incomplete sequencing was indicated by rarefaction of sorted-subset datasets, despite the large sequencing depth. Larger estimated clonotype richness was generally found for naive subsets than for memory subsets. Clonotypes shared by all four sorted-subset donors showed higher generation probabilities than non-shared clonotypes. Pairwise subsampling led to the expectation that sequencing depth would affect the degree of clonotype sharing among donors. Sharing across several donors was observed for around 5% of naive CD4, over 3% of naive CD8, 2% to 2.5% of memory CD4, and about 0.4% of memory CD8 clonotypes. Sampling was restricted to blood, and TCR repertoires in tissue are likely to differ from TCR repertoires in blood.

This clone was observed once. The antigen it recognizes is unknown. Base qualities are not at hand, and no much larger clone is one base apart. CD8 naive samples were obtained by positive selection for CCR7 among CD45RO-negative cells, yielding a CD45RA+CCR7+ population from which TemRA cells were excluded. Donors were healthy HIV-negative adults with no recently reported acute infections or vaccinations. Every donor was a Caucasian adult residing in Nashville, Tennessee, USA. After blood collection by leukapheresis, PBMCs were isolated using Ficoll-Histopaque density gradient centrifugation and then cryopreserved in the vapor phase of liquid nitrogen. Analytical flow cytometry was used to check the purity and quantity of every magnetically sorted T cell population. Each sorted fraction had its genomic DNA isolated and then quantified by UV absorbance on a Nanodrop 2000c.

The V gene is TRBV18 and the J gene is TRBJ2-2, with 10 central nucleotides matching TRBD1. Sequenced sample: naive CD8+ T cells from PBMCs. The cell subset or site tag for this specimen amounts to: CD45RA+CCR7+. This clonotype originated in a man aged 18 to 30 in good health. Some clones in this sample may be carry-over from other donors' samples. CDR3 region: CASSPPGQGVWTGELFF. The sequenced DNA: TGTGCCAGCTCACCACCCGGACAGGGGGTTTGGACCGGGGAGCTGTTTTTT.